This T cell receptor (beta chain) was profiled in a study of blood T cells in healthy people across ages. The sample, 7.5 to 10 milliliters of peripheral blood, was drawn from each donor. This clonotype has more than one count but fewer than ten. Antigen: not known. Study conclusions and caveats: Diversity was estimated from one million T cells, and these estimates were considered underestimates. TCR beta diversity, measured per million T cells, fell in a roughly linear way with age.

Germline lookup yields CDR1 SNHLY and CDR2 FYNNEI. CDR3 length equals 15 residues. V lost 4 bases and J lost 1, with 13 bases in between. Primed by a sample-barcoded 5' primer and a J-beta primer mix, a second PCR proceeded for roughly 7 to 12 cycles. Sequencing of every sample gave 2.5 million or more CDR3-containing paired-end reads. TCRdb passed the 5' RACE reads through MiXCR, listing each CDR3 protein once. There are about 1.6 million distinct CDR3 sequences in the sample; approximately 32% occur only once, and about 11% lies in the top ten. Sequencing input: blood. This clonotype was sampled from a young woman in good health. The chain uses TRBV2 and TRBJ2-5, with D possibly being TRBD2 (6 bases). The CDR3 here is CASSGSGGSQETQYF. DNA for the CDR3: TGTGCCAGCAGTGGTAGCGGAGGGAGCCAAGAGACCCAGTACTTC. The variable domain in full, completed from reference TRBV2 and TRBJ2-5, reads EPEVTQTPSHQVTQMGQEVILRCVPISNHLYFYWYRQILGQKVEFLVSFYNNEISEKSEIFDDQFSVERPDGSNFTLKIRSTKLEDSAMYFCASSGSGGSQETQYFGPGTRLLVL.